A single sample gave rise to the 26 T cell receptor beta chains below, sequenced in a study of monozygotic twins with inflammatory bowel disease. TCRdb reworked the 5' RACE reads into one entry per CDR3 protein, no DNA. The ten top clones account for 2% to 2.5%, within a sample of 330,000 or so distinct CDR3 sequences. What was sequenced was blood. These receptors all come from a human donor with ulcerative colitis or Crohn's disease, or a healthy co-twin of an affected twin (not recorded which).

This CDR3 reads CASSRGTDSHTDTQYF. The chain recombines TRBV16 with TRBJ2-3; TCRdb's D call, TRBD1, is unchecked because there is no DNA. CDR1 is KGHSY, CDR2 FQNENV, per germline. This CDR3 has 16 amino acids.

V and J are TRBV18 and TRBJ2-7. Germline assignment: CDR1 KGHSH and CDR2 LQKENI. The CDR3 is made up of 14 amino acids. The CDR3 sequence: CASSPQRSSYEQYF.

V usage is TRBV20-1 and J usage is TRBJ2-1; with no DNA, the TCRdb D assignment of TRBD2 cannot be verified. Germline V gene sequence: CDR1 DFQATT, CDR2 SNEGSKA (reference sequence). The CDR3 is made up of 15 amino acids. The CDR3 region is CSARDSQAHTNEQFF.

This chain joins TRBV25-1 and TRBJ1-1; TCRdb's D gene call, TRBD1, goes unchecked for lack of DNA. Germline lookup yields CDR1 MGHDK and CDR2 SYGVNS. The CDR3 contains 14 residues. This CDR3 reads CASSEYAGTGEAFF. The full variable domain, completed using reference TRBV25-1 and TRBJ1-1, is EADIYQTPRYLVIGTGKKITLECSQTMGHDKMYWYQQDPGMELHLIHYSYGVNSTEKGDLSSESTVSRIRTEHFPLTLESARPSHTSQYLCASSEYAGTGEAFFGQGTRLTVV.

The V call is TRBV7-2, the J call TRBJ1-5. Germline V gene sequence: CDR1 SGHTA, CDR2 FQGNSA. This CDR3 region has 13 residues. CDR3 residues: CASSLSVVQPQHF.

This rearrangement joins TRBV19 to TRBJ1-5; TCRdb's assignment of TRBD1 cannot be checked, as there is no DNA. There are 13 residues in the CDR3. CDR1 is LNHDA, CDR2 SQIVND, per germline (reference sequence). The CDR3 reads CASSGTGLQPQHF.

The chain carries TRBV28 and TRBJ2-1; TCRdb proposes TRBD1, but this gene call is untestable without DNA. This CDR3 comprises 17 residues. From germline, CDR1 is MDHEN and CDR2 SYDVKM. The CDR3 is CASSLSLDRGRDYEQFF.

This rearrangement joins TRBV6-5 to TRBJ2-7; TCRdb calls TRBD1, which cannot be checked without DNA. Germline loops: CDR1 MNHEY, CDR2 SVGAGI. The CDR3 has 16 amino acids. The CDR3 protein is CASSYSTGTGSYEQYF.

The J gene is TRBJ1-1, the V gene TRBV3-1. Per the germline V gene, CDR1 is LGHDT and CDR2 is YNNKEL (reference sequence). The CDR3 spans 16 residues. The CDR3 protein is CASSQDPGRKNTEAFF.

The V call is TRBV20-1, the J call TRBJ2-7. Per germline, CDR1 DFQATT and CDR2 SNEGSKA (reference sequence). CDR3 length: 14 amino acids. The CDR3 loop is CSAKTAGSSYEQYF.

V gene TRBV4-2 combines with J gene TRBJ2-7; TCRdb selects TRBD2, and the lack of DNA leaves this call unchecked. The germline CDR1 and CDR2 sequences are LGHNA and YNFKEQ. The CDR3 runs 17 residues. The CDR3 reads CASSQDWYRASLGEQYF.

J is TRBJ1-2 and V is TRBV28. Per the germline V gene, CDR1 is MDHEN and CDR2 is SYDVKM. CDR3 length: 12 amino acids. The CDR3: CASSVPNYGYTF.

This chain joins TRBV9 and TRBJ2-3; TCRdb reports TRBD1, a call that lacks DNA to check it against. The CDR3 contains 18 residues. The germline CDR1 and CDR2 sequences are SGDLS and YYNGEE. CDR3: CASSAGQRLAASTDTQYF.

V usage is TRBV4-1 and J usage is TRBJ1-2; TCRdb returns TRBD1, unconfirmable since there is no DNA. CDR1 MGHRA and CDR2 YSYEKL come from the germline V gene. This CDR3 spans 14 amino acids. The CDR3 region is CAGSQGERGYGYTF.

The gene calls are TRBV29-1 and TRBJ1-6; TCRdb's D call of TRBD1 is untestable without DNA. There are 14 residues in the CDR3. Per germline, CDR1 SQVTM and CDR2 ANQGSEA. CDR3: CSVRDSYYNSPLHF.

CDR3 in amino acids: CAWHNTGGVGELFF. This chain links TRBV30 with TRBJ2-2; TCRdb's assignment of TRBD1 cannot be checked, as there is no DNA. CDR3 length equals 14 residues. From germline, CDR1 is GTSNPN and CDR2 SVGIG (reference sequence).

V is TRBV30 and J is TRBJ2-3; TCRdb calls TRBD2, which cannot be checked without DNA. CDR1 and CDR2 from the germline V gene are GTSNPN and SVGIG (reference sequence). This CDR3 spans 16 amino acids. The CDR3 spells CAWSVMAGGPRDTQYF.

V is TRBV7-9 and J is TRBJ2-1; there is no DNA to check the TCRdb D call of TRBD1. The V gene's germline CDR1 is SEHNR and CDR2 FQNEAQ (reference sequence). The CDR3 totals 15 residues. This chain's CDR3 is CASSFRGSGYNEQFF.

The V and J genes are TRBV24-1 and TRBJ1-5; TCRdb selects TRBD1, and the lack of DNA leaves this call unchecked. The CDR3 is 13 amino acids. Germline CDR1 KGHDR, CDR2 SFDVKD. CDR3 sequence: CATSDEPSRGMHF.

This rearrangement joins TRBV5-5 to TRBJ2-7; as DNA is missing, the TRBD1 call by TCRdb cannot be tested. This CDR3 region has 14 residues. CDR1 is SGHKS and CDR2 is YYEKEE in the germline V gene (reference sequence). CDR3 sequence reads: CASSLATRTYEQYF.

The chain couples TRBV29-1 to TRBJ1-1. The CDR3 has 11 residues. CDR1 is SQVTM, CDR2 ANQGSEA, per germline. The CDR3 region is CSVGANTEAFF.

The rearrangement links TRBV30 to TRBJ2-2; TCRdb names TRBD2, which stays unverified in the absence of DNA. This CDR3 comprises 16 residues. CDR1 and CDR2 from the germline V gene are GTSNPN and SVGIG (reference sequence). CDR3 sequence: CAWSVHRGGGHGELFF.

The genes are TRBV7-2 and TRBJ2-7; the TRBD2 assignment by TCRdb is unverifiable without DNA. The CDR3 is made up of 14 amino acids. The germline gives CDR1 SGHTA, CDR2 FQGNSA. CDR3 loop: CASTQGSSVYEQYF.

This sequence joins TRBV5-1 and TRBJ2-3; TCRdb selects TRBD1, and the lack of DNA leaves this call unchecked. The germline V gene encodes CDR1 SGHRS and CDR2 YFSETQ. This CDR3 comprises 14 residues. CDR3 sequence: CASGAGTSTDTQYF.

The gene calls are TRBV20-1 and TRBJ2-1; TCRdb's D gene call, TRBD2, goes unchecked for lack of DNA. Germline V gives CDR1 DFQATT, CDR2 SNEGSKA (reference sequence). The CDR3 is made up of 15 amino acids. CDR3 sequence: CSLAGGLKAYNEQFF.

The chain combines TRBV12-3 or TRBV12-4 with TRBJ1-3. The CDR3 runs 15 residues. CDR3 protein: CASSGISSSGNTIYF.